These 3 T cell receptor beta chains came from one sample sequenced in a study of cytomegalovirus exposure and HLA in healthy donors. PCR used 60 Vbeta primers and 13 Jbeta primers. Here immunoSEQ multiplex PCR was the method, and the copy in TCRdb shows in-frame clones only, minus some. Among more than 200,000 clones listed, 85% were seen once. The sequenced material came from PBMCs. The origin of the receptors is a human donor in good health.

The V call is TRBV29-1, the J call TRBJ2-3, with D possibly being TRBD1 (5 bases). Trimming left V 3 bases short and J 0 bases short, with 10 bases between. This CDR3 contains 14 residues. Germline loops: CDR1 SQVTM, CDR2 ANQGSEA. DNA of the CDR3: TGCAGCGTTGATCCAGGGCCCAGCACAGATACGCAGTATTTT. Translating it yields CSVDPGPSTDTQYF.

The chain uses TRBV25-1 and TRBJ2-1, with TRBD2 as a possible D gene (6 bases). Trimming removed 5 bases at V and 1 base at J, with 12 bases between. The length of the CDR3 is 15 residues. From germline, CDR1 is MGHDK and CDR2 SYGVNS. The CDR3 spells CASSMGRRSYNEQFF. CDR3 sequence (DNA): TGTGCCAGCAGTATGGGGAGGAGGTCCTACAATGAGCAGTTCTTC.

In nucleotides, the CDR3 is TGCGCCAGCAGGCCGGGAGTCCCAGATACGCAGTATTTT. Its protein product is CASRPGVPDTQYF. The rearrangement joins TRBV5-1 to TRBJ2-3, with TRBD2 as a possible D gene (6 bases). CDR1 and CDR2 from the germline V gene are SGHRS and YFSETQ. V shed 5 bases and J shed 4 bases, with 11 bases lying between them. CDR3 size: 13 residues.